Shown below are 26 T cell receptor beta chains from a single sample sequenced in a study of human T cells and chemical hapten exposure. Time point indicated: pre-sensitization, week 0. The treatment: therapeutic diphenylcyclopropenone sensitization with weekly scalp DPC. TCRdb analysed the RACE reads with MiXCR anew, one entry per CDR3 protein. Of 95,000 to 150,000 distinct CDR3 sequences listed, less than 15% were seen once; the top ten hold roughly 3.1%. The sample here was whole blood, taken in connection with sensitization to the hapten diphenylcyclopropenone (DPC). Receptors were obtained from a woman younger than 35 with alopecia areata. Some clones in this sample may be carry-over from other donors' samples.

This clonotype came up many times. V and J are TRBV6-2 or TRBV6-3 and TRBJ2-4; 7 bases agree with TRBD1. This CDR3 comprises 16 residues. Trimming at V came to 4 bases and at J to 0 bases, leaving 6 bases not matched to a gene. In germline, CDR1 is MNHEY, CDR2 SVGEGT. Here the CDR3 DNA reads TGTGCCAGCAGTTCCACGACAGGGTCAGCCAAAAACATTCAGTACTTC. Its protein is CASSSTTGSAKNIQYF.

The rearrangement uses TRBV25-1 and TRBJ1-2; D is unresolved. Trimming removed 4 bases from V and 4 bases from J, with 4 bases in between. The CDR3 consists of 11 residues. The germline V gene has CDR1 MGHDK and CDR2 SYGVNS. Written as DNA, the CDR3 is TGTGCCAGCAGTGCTCGCTATGGCTACACCTTC. Protein sequence: CASSARYGYTF.

This clonotype was counted at least ten times. This chain links TRBV5-1 with TRBJ1-6; D possibly corresponds to TRBD1 (5 bases). The CDR3 length is 14 residues. Germline CDR1 SGHRS, CDR2 YFSETQ. V dropped 5 bases and J dropped 2 bases, with 8 bases sitting between them. The CDR3 DNA is TGCGCCAGCAGAGGGGATACCTATAATTCACCCCTCCACTTT. It translates to CASRGDTYNSPLHF. Variable domain in full (rest from reference TRBV5-1 and TRBJ1-6): KAGVTQTPRYLIKTRGQQVTLSCSPISGHRSVSWYQQTPGQGLQFLFEYFSETQRNKGNFPGRFSGRQFSNSRSEMNVSTLELGDSALYLCASRGDTYNSPLHFGNGTRLTVT.

In this sample, this clonotype turned up many times. The chain uses TRBV9 and TRBJ1-1; D is undetermined. This CDR3 region has 14 residues. V lost 4 bases, J lost 4 bases, and 14 bases lay in between. CDR1 SGDLS and CDR2 YYNGEE come from the germline V gene. In nucleotides, the CDR3 is TGTGCCAGCAGCCCCCGGCCCGAAGGCACTGAAGCTTTCTTT. Translated, it gives CASSPRPEGTEAFF. Complete variable domain (other parts from reference TRBV9 and TRBJ1-1): DSGVTQTPKHLITATGQRVTLRCSPRSGDLSVYWYQQSLDQGLQFLIQYYNGEERAKGNILERFSAQQFPDLHSELNLSSLELGDSALYFCASSPRPEGTEAFFGQGTRLTVV.

This clonotype was picked up a small number of times. Here the CDR3 DNA reads TGCGCCAGCAGCCAAGACAGGGGAGTTGCTTCACCCCTCCACTTT. Translation gives CASSQDRGVASPLHF. The rearrangement joins TRBV4-1 to TRBJ1-6, with D perhaps TRBD1 (6 bases). Between the trimmed V and J ends, which lost 0 bases and 9 bases, there was a span of 12 bases. The germline CDR1 and CDR2 sequences are MGHRA and YSYEKL. The CDR3 runs 15 residues.

The table lists this clonotype with many counts. This sequence joins TRBV29-1 and TRBJ2-3, with 10 positions matching TRBD1. The CDR3 covers 14 residues. J was trimmed by 4 bases and V by 5 bases; bases with no gene match: 6. The germline CDR1 and CDR2 sequences are SQVTM and ANQGSEA. For the CDR3, the DNA is TGCAGCGTTTTGGGACAGGGGTTTTCAGATACGCAGTATTTT. The encoded protein is CSVLGQGFSDTQYF.

This clonotype occurred a few times. The V gene is TRBV4-2, the J gene TRBJ2-7; a possible D gene is TRBD2 (6 bases). Deletions cut 5 bases from V and 1 base from J, with 15 bases between. CDR3 size: 15 residues. CDR1 is LGHNA, CDR2 YNFKEQ, per germline. This CDR3 is CASSREAPGSYEQYF. The CDR3, as DNA: TGTGCCAGCAGCAGGGAGGCTCCCGGATCCTACGAGCAGTACTTC.

This clonotype was detected many times. The gene calls are TRBV12-3 or TRBV12-4 and TRBJ1-5; D is uncertain. The CDR3 is made up of 15 amino acids. V was pared by 3 bases and J by 0 bases, with 9 bases between. The CDR3 nucleotides read TGTGCCAGCAGTTTGAGGCAGTATAGCAATCAGCCCCAGCATTTT. Protein sequence: CASSLRQYSNQPQHF.

This clonotype was seen a few times. The chain employs TRBV29-1 and TRBJ2-3, with a tentative D call TRBD1 (5 bases). Germline loops: CDR1 SQVTM, CDR2 ANQGSEA. The CDR3 loop spans 12 amino acids. V was trimmed by 6 bases and J by 1 base, leaving 8 bases between them. Written as DNA, the CDR3 is TGCAGCGTAGGACAACGCACAGATACGCAGTATTTT. Its protein is CSVGQRTDTQYF.

The chain uses TRBV7-6 and TRBJ2-7, with 7 bases aligning to TRBD1. With 4 bases clipped from V and 1 base from J, the junction kept 13 bases outside the gene matches. Germline values: CDR1 SGHVS, CDR2 FNYEAQ. This CDR3 spans 17 amino acids. The CDR3 region has the DNA TGTGCCAGCAGCTCACCGGCGACAGGGTTGAGGTCCTACGAGCAGTACTTC. Its translation is CASSSPATGLRSYEQYF.

Comments on this clonotype: At one end, the junction sequence differs from germline, possibly due to a read error. The chain is built from TRBV5-8 and TRBJ1-2; D call uncertain. The CDR3 has 14 residues. CDR1 and CDR2 from the germline V gene are SGHTS and YDEGEE. The chain's CDR3 is CACSLTGRDYGYTF. As DNA, the CDR3 is TGTGCCTGCAGCTTGACGGGTCGAGACTATGGCTACACCTTC.

This clonotype was detected ten times or more. The gene calls are TRBV21-1 and TRBJ1-2; TRBD1, the table's D call, lacks a check against the DNA. TRBV21-1 is given as a pseudogene. The CDR3 extends over 16 amino acids. CDR3 in DNA: TGTGCCAGCAGCCACCGCCCTTGGGACAGGGGCTATGGCTACACCTTC. It translates to CASSHRPWDRGYGYTF.

This chain uses TRBV28 with TRBJ2-7, with D uncertain. CDR1 is MDHEN, CDR2 SYDVKM, per germline. Trimming shortened V by 6 bases and J by 0 bases, and 12 bases separated the two germline ends. The CDR3 has 14 amino acids. The CDR3 sequence: CASRGSSLSYEQYF. The CDR3 DNA reads TGTGCCAGCAGGGGTTCCAGCCTCTCCTACGAGCAGTACTTC.

This chain links TRBV6-1 with TRBJ2-2; 12 bases agree with TRBD2. The CDR3 loop spans 16 amino acids. Germline loops: CDR1 MNHNS, CDR2 SASEGT. Unmatched junction bases numbered 3, after V lost 4 bases and J lost 3 bases. The CDR3 nucleotides read TGTGCCAGCAGTGTCCGACTAGCGGGGGACACCGGGGAGCTGTTTTTT. This sequence encodes CASSVRLAGDTGELFF.

The chain recombines TRBV12-3 or TRBV12-4 with TRBJ2-2; TRBD2 might be the D (5 bases). V was shortened by 1 base and J by 0 bases, with 6 bases between the two germline ends. The CDR3 is 15 residues long. The CDR3 DNA is TGTGCCAGCAGTTTAGAGCGGACGAACACCGGGGAGCTGTTTTTT. Its translation: CASSLERTNTGELFF.

In this sample, this clonotype turned up a few times. The chain couples TRBV6-5 to TRBJ2-7, with D possibly TRBD2 on 6 matching bases. CDR1 and CDR2 (germline): MNHEY, SVGAGI. Trimming removed 6 bases from V and 5 bases from J, with 14 bases in between. This CDR3 comprises 13 residues. The CDR3: CASRQGGSDEQYF. In nucleotides, the CDR3 is TGTGCCAGCAGGCAGGGAGGTAGCGACGAGCAGTACTTC.

This chain connects TRBV7-9 to TRBJ1-1, with no clear D. CDR3 length equals 15 residues. Looked up from germline, CDR1 is SEHNR and CDR2 is FQNEAQ (reference sequence). Trimming removed 5 bases from V and 6 bases from J, with 19 bases in between. Here the CDR3 reads CASSLLIRAVAEAFF. The CDR3 DNA follows: TGTGCCAGCAGCCTCCTCATAAGGGCGGTTGCTGAAGCTTTCTTT.

The V call is TRBV6-5, the J call TRBJ1-1; unclear D gene. Germline lookup yields CDR1 MNHEY and CDR2 SVGAGI. V gave up 2 bases and J gave up 5 bases, with 18 bases separating them. This CDR3 spans 16 amino acids. The CDR3 loop reads CASSYQAARVSTEAFF. CDR3 nucleotides: TGTGCCAGCAGTTACCAGGCGGCCCGGGTTAGTACTGAAGCTTTCTTT.

This chain uses TRBV6-6 with TRBJ2-2; a weak D match, TRBD1 (6 bases). Germline loops: CDR1 MNHNY, CDR2 SVGAGI (reference sequence). CDR3 size: 15 residues. Trimming stripped 6 bases from V and 7 bases from J, with 18 bases between. CDR3 residues: CASSRPGQGVGELFF. CDR3 coding DNA: TGTGCCAGCAGCCGCCCGGGACAAGGGGTCGGGGAGCTGTTTTTT.

The chain employs TRBV6-5 and TRBJ2-7; 9 nucleotides match TRBD1. The V segment lost 3 bases and the J segment 5 bases; nucleotides outside the gene matches: 5. CDR3 length equals 14 residues. Germline V gene data show CDR1 as MNHEY and CDR2 as SVGAGI. This chain's CDR3 is CASSYGQGSNEQYF. The CDR3, as DNA: TGTGCCAGCAGTTATGGACAGGGGTCCAACGAGCAGTACTTC.

This clonotype was seen only a few times. The V call is TRBV6-2 or TRBV6-3, the J call TRBJ2-2; D is unresolved. Germline assignment: CDR1 MNHEY and CDR2 SVGEGT. The CDR3 covers 15 residues. The V end was cut by 2 bases, the J end by 6 bases, with 13 bases between. The CDR3 loop reads CASSYHETPSGELFF. DNA of the CDR3: TGTGCCAGCAGTTACCATGAGACACCCTCCGGGGAGCTGTTTTTT.

The chain combines TRBV5-4 with TRBJ2-5, with no clear D. The CDR3 consists of 16 residues. Trimming pared 4 bases from V and 5 bases from J, leaving 21 bases between. Germline assignment: CDR1 SGHNT and CDR2 YYREEE (reference sequence). CDR3 in amino acids: CASSPPVTSTLETQYF. For the CDR3, the DNA is TGTGCCAGCAGCCCTCCGGTGACCTCTACATTGGAGACCCAGTACTTC.

This clonotype was detected only a few times. The rearrangement links TRBV9 to TRBJ2-3; D is unclear. The V end lost 6 bases, the J end lost 0 bases, and 8 bases lay between the germline ends. CDR1 and CDR2 (germline): SGDLS, YYNGEE. The CDR3 is 13 residues long. CDR3 sequence: CASNPLSTDTQYF. The CDR3 DNA is TGTGCCAGCAACCCGTTAAGCACAGATACGCAGTATTTT.

The chain joins TRBV10-3 to TRBJ1-1; D is perhaps TRBD1 (5 bases). With 5 bases removed from V and 1 base from J, the gap between germline ends came to 8 bases. This CDR3 region has 13 residues. Germline V gives CDR1 ENHRY, CDR2 SYGVKD. The CDR3 DNA sequence: TGTGCCATCAGTCTAGGACAGAACACTGAAGCTTTCTTT. This codes for CAISLGQNTEAFF.

In regard to this clonotype: Its ends do not fully match the called genes, so a read error is possible. The V call is TRBV6-6, the J call TRBJ2-7, with D possibly TRBD1 on 6 matching bases. Germline V lookup: CDR1 MNHNY, CDR2 SVGAGI (reference sequence). The CDR3 runs to 12 residues. CDR3 region: CASSYGQGWFHF. CDR3 coding DNA: TGTGCCAGCAGTTATGGGCAGGGGTGGTTCCACTTC.

This clonotype has ten or more counts. The rearrangement links TRBV7-9 to TRBJ2-7; 8 positions agree with TRBD2. CDR1 is SEHNR, CDR2 FQNEAQ, per germline (reference sequence). The junction had 3 bases not matched to a gene; V was cut back by 1 base and J by 7 bases. CDR3 length: 13 residues. CDR3 in amino acids: CASSLGPSGEQYF. The CDR3 bases are TGTGCCAGCAGCTTAGGGCCTAGCGGGGAGCAGTACTTC.